The sequence of this T cell receptor (beta chain) was determined in a study of T cell repertoires in cytomegalovirus infection. Each CDR3 protein gets one entry after TCRdb re-called the reads with MiXCR. The sample includes 200,000 to 300,000 distinct CDR3 sequences, roughly an eighth seen only once; the top ten take roughly 8.7%. Between the trimmed V and J ends, which lost 5 bases and 2 bases, there was a span of 10 bases. The V gene's germline CDR1 is SGHTA and CDR2 FQGNSA. This CDR3 has 13 amino acids. This clonotype came up many times. This receptor was obtained from a human donor in good health (CMV status not recorded). Some clones in this sample may be carry-over from other donors' samples. This chain links TRBV7-2 with TRBJ2-7; D is uncertain. The sequenced sample consisted of PBMCs. Written as DNA, the CDR3 is TGTGCCAGCAGCCGCTCTGACCCCTACGAGCAGTACTTC. It encodes CASSRSDPYEQYF.